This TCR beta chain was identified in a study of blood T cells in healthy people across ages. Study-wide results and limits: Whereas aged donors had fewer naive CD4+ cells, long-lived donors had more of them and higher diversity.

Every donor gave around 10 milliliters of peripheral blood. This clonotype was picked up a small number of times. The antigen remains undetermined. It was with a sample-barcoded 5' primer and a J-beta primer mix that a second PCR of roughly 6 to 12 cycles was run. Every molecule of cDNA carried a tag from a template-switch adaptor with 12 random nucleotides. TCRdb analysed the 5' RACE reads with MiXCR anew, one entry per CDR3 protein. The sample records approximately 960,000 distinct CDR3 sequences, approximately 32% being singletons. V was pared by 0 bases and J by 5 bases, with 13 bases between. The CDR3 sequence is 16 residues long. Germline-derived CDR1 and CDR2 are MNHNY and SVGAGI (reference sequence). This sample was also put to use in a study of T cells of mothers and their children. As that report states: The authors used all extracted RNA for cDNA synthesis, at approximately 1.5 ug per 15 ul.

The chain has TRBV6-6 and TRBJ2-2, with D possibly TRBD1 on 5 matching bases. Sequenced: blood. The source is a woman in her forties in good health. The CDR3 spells CASSYSTRAETGELFF. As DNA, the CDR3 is TGTGCCAGCAGTTACTCGACCAGGGCGGAGACCGGGGAGCTGTTTTTT.